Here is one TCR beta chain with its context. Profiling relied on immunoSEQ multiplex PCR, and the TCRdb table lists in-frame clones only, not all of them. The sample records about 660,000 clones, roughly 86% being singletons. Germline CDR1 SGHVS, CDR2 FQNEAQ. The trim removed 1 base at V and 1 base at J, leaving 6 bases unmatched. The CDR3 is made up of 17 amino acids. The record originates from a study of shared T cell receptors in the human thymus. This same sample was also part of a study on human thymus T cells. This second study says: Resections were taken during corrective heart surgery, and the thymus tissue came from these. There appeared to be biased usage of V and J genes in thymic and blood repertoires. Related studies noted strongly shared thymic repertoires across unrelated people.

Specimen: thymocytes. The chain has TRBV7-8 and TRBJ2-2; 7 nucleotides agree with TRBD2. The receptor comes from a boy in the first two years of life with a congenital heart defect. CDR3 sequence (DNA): TGTGCCAGCAGCTTAGTTTTTGGCGGGGGGAACACCGGGGAGCTGTTTTTT. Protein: CASSLVFGGGNTGELFF.